The subject of this entry is one T cell receptor (beta chain). The antigen is not known. This sample is part of a study of vaccination and CD4 T cells after COVID-19. The germline gives CDR1 MNHNS, CDR2 SASEGT. This CDR3 contains 13 residues. Trimming removed 1 base from V and 2 bases from J, with 4 bases in between. Cultured CD4+ T cell DNA underwent sequencing with the Oncomine TCR Beta short-read assay. TCRdb used MiXCR to reprocess the PCR reads, holding one entry per CDR3 protein. The sample has over 10,000 distinct CDR3 sequences, approximately 57% seen once. Treatment defined: approximately 10-day PBMC culture with coronavirus spike peptide pools or control peptides (ViraFEST assay). ViraFEST used peptide pools to expand antigen-specific T cells and subsequently sequenced their TCRs.

Sequences were obtained from CD4+ T cells from blood, cultured in vitro. The chain links TRBV6-1 to TRBJ2-3; D remains ambiguous. This receptor was obtained from a human donor who had recovered from COVID-19. The CDR3 nucleotides read TGTGCCAGCAGTGAAGGCTTCACAGATACGCAGTATTTT. Its translation is CASSEGFTDTQYF.